This T cell receptor (beta chain) emerged from a study of spatial heterogeneity in lung cancer. Overall study results and limits: Tumor mutation count correlated with how many alpha and beta TCRs expanded intratumorally.

The time point here: sample taken at primary tumor resection. V was clipped by 5 bases and J by 5 bases, with 15 bases between them. The CDR3 sequence is 14 residues long. Per germline, CDR1 SGHAT and CDR2 FQNNGV. By share, this clonotype counts as medium-sized (0.01 to 0.1%). Its matching antigen is unknown. TCRdb re-called the 5' RACE reads through MiXCR, storing one row per CDR3 protein. This table has roughly 1,700 distinct CDR3 sequences, around 21% appearing once. The V and J genes are TRBV11-2 and TRBJ2-5; no clear D. This receptor was taken from a male donor with early-stage non-small cell lung cancer. Sequenced material: lung tumor tissue, taken at surgery. The CDR3 region is CASSPNYLGETQYF. The CDR3 region has the DNA TGTGCCAGCAGCCCCAACTACCTGGGGGAGACCCAGTACTTC.